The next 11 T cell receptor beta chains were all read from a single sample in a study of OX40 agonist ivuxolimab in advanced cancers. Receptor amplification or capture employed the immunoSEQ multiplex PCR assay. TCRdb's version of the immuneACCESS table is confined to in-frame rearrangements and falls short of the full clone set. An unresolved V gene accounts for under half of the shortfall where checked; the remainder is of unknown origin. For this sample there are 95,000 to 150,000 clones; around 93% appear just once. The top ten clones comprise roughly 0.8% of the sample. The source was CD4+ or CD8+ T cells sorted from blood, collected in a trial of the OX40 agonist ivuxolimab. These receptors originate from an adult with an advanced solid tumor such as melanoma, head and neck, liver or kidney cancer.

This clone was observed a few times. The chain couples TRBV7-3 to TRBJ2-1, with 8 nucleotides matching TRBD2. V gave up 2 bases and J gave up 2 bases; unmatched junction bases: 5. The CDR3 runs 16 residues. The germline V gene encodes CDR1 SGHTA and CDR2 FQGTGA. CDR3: CASSLYSGAPYNEQFF. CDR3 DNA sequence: TGTGCCAGCAGCTTATATAGCGGGGCCCCCTACAATGAGCAGTTCTTC.

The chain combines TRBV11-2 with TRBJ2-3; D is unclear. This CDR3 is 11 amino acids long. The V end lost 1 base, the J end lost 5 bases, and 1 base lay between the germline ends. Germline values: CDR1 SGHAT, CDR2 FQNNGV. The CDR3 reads CASSLVDTQYF. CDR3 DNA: TGTGCCAGCAGCTTAGTAGATACGCAGTATTTT.

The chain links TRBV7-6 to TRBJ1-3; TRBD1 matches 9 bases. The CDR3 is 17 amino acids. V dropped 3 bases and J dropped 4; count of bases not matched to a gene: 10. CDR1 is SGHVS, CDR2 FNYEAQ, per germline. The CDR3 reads CASSFAGTGSVGNTIYF. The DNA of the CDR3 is TGTGCCAGCAGCTTCGCCGGGACAGGGTCCGTCGGAAACACCATATATTTT.

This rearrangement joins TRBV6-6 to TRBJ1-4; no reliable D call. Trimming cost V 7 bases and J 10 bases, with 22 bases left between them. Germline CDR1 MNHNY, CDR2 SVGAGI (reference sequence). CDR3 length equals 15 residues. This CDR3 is CASTTEQPEYGKLFF. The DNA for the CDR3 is TGTGCCAGCACTACCGAACAACCTGAGTACGGAAAACTGTTTTTT.

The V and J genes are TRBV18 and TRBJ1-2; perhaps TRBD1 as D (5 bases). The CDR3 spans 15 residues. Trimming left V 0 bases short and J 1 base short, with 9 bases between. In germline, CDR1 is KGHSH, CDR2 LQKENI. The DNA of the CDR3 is TGTGCCAGCTCACCACCGGACACTTATAACTATGGCTACACCTTC. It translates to CASSPPDTYNYGYTF.

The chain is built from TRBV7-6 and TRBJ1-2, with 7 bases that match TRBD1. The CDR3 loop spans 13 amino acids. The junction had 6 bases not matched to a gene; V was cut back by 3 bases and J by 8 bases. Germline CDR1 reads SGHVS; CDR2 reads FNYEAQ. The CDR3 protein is CASSFDRVNGYTF. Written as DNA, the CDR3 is TGTGCCAGCAGCTTTGACAGGGTGAACGGCTACACCTTC.

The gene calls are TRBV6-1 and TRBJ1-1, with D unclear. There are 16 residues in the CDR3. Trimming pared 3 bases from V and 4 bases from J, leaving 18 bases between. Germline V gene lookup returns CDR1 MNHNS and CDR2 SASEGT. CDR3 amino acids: CASSDPGGPSTTEAFF. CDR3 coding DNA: TGTGCCAGCAGTGACCCGGGTGGCCCCAGCACCACTGAAGCTTTCTTT.

The CDR3, as DNA: TGCGCCAGCAGCCCGGGACAGTTGGGCACTGAAGCTTTCTTT. Translation: CASSPGQLGTEAFF. V usage is TRBV5-1 and J usage is TRBJ1-1; TRBD1 aligns across 7 bases. The germline V gene encodes CDR1 SGHRS and CDR2 YFSETQ. This CDR3 comprises 14 residues. J was trimmed by 4 bases and V by 4 bases; bases with no gene match: 7. The full variable domain, rest sourced from reference TRBV5-1 and TRBJ1-1, is KAGVTQTPRYLIKTRGQQVTLSCSPISGHRSVSWYQQTPGQGLQFLFEYFSETQRNKGNFPGRFSGRQFSNSRSEMNVSTLELGDSALYLCASSPGQLGTEAFFGQGTRLTVV.

The CDR3 sequence: CASSPGGGIGEKLFF. The CDR3 DNA follows: TGTGCCAGCAGCCCCGGAGGGGGAATCGGGGAAAAACTGTTTTTT. This chain uses TRBV7-9 with TRBJ1-4; D might be TRBD1 (6 bases). The CDR3 extends over 15 amino acids. Germline loops: CDR1 SEHNR, CDR2 FQNEAQ (reference sequence). V was trimmed by 5 bases and J by 8 bases, leaving 18 bases between them.

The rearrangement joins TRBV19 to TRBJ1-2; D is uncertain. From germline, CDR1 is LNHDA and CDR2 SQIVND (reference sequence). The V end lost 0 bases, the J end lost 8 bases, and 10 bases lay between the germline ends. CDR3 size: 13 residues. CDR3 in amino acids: CASSIDGYRGYTF. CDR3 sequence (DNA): TGTGCCAGTAGTATAGATGGGTACCGGGGCTACACCTTC.

The chain's CDR3 is CASSESDRFTEAFF. Written as DNA, the CDR3 is TGCGCCAGCAGTGAGTCGGACAGGTTCACTGAAGCTTTCTTT. The rearrangement joins TRBV10-2 to TRBJ1-1; 7 bases are a match to TRBD1. The ends lost 0 bases at V and 4 bases at J; junction bases unmatched: 2. CDR3 length equals 14 residues. Germline assignment: CDR1 WSHSY and CDR2 SAAADI.